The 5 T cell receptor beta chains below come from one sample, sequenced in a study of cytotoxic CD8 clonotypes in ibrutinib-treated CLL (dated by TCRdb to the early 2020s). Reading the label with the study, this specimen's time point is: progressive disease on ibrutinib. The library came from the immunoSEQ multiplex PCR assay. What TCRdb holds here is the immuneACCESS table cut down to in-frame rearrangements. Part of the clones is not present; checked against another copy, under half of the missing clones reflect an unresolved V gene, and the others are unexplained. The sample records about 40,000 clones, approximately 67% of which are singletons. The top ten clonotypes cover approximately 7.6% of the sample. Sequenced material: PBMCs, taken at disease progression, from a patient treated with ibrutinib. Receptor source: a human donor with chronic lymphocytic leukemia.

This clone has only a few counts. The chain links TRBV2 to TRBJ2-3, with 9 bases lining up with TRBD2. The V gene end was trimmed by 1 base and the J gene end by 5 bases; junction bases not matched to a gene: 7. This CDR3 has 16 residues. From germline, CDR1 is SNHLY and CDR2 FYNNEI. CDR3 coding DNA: TGTGCCAGCAGTGAAGGGATAGCGGGAGCTCAAGATACGCAGTATTTT. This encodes CASSEGIAGAQDTQYF. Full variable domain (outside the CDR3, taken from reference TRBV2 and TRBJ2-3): EPEVTQTPSHQVTQMGQEVILRCVPISNHLYFYWYRQILGQKVEFLVSFYNNEISEKSEIFDDQFSVERPDGSNFTLKIRSTKLEDSAMYFCASSEGIAGAQDTQYFGPGTRLTVL.

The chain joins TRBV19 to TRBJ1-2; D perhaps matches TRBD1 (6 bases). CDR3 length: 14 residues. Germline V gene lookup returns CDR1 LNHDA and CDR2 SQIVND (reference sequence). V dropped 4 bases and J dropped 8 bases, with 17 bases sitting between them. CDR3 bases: TGTGCCAGTAGTAAACAGGGACCGTCCCTAGGCTACACCTTC. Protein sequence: CASSKQGPSLGYTF.

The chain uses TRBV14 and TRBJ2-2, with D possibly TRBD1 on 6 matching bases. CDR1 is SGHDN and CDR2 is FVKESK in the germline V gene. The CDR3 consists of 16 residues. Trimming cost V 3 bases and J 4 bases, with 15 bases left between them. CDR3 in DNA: TGTGCCAGCAGCCACCAACAGGGTCGAGGCACCGGGGAGCTGTTTTTT. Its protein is CASSHQQGRGTGELFF.

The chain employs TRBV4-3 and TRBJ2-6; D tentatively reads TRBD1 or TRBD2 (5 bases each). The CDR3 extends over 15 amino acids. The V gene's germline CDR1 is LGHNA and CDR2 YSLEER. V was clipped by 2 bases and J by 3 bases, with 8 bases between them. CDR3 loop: CASSQTRGGANVLTF. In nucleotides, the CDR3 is TGCGCCAGCAGCCAAACGAGGGGTGGGGCCAACGTCCTGACTTTC.

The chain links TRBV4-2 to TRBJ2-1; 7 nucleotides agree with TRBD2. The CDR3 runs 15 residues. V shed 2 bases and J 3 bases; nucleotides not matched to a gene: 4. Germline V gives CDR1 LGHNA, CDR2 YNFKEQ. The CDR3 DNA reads TGTGCCAGCAGCCAACTAGCGGTAGACTACAATGAGCAGTTCTTC. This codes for CASSQLAVDYNEQFF.